This entry lists 25 T cell receptor beta chains sequenced from one sample in a study of tumor-infiltrating lymphocytes in primary liver carcinoma. Making TCR beta cDNA involved around 500 ng total RNA and a constant-region primer. Three rounds of nested multiplex PCR with slightly modified ARM-PCR produced TCR beta libraries. A C-beta reverse primer was combined with TRBV1-TRBV30 forward primers in the first two PCR rounds, and each round had around 10 cycles. TCRdb fed the multiplex PCR reads into MiXCR, producing one record per CDR3 protein. The profile shows roughly 100,000 distinct CDR3 sequences, roughly 85% of them singletons. The tissue used was unsorted bulk material of about 19-34 mg. RNA and DNA were co-extracted from it with the AllPrep DNA/RNA mini kit. The sample taken for sequencing was liver tumor tissue from sampling region 3. Subset indicated: tumor region T3, left-lateral pole. Receptor source: a man aged 40-55 years with primary liver carcinoma and hepatitis B virus infection.

The V call is TRBV4-2, the J call TRBJ2-1, with TRBD2 matching over 9 bases. CDR1 is LGHNA, CDR2 YNFKEQ, per germline. The CDR3 extends over 17 amino acids. CDR3 in DNA: TGTACTAGCAGTCAAGAGGTAGCGGGGGCCTCCTACAATGAGCAGTTCTTC. This sequence encodes CTSSQEVAGASYNEQFF.

This clonotype has a single count. Lacking the conserved final phenylalanine or tryptophan, this CDR3 likely reflects a read error. The J gene is TRBJ2-5, the V gene TRBV5-1; D is perhaps TRBD2 (6 bases). CDR3 length: 15 residues. In germline, CDR1 is SGHRS, CDR2 YFSETQ. Deletions cut 4 bases from V and 6 bases from J, with 19 bases between. The CDR3 DNA reads as TGCGCCAGCAGCCCATCGGGGGTCGGGGGACAGACCCAGTACTCC. Its translation: CASSPSGVGGQTQYS.

The table lists this clonotype with a few counts. A junction boundary mismatches the germline segment, possibly from a read error. This rearrangement joins TRBV28 to TRBJ1-1; 7 positions match TRBD1. Germline lookup yields CDR1 MDHEN and CDR2 SYDVKM. The length of the CDR3 is 12 residues. As DNA, the CDR3 is TGCGCCAGCAGGATCACAGGGGATGAAGTTTTCTTT. Amino acids: CASRITGDEVFF.

This clonotype has just one count. Given the absence of the conserved phenylalanine or tryptophan at the CDR3 end, a read error is likely. The chain joins TRBV5-4 to TRBJ1-1; D remains ambiguous. V lost 8 bases and J 0 bases, leaving 11 bases between the germline ends. The CDR3 has 13 residues. The germline V gene has CDR1 SGHNT and CDR2 YYREEE (reference sequence). CDR3 sequence (DNA): TGTGCCAGTAAAATAGGGTTGAACACTGAAGCTTTCCCT. Its protein is CASKIGLNTEAFP.

A few counts support this clonotype. This sequence may be a read error, since a much larger clone differs from it by one base. The conserved closing phenylalanine or tryptophan is absent in this CDR3, likely reflecting a read error. The rearrangement joins TRBV24-1 to TRBJ1-5; weak D call: TRBD1 (5 bases). This CDR3 has 13 amino acids. From germline, CDR1 is KGHDR and CDR2 SFDVKD. The V and J ends lost 6 bases and 7 bases respectively, with 12 bases between them. This CDR3 is CATSPPGGQPQHS. Here the CDR3 DNA reads TGTGCCACCAGTCCCCCTGGGGGGCAGCCCCAGCATTCT.

A remark on this clonotype: One end of the junction varies from germline; a read error may be responsible. The chain is built from TRBV12-3 or TRBV12-4 and TRBJ2-2, with D maybe TRBD2 (6 bases). The CDR3 is 14 residues long. The CDR3: CASTSHDRGGELLF. The CDR3 region has the DNA TGTGCCAGCACTTCCCACGACCGGGGCGGGGAGCTGTTATTT.

This clonotype was detected many times. V gene TRBV30 combines with J gene TRBJ2-1; 8 positions agree with TRBD2. The CDR3 consists of 17 residues. Losses at the gene ends were 1 base for V and 3 bases for J; bases not matched to a gene: 11. Germline assignment: CDR1 GTSNPN and CDR2 SVGIG (reference sequence). The CDR3 here is CAWSGLNPGGGYNEQFF. CDR3 nucleotide sequence: TGTGCCTGGAGTGGCCTAAATCCGGGGGGGGGCTACAATGAGCAGTTCTTC.

This clonotype was picked up many times. The gene calls are TRBV7-3 and TRBJ2-1; D may correspond to TRBD1 or TRBD2 (5 bases each). CDR1 is SGHTA, CDR2 FQGTGA, per germline. V lost 6 bases, J lost 2 bases, and 17 bases lay in between. This CDR3 contains 16 residues. The CDR3 region is CASSRTGTRTYNEQFF. The CDR3 coding sequence is TGTGCCAGCAGTCGAACCGGGACCAGAACCTACAATGAGCAGTTCTTC.

Comments on this clonotype: No conserved phenylalanine or tryptophan is present at the end of the CDR3, so a read error is the likely explanation. The V call is TRBV4-2, the J call TRBJ2-3, with D possibly being TRBD2 (5 bases). V was clipped by 3 bases and J by 2 bases, with 12 bases between them. CDR3 length: 15 residues. CDR1 is LGHNA, CDR2 YNFKEQ, per germline. The DNA of the CDR3 is TGTGCCAGCAGCCAGGAGGATACTTACACAGATACGCAGTATTTG. Translation: CASSQEDTYTDTQYL.

A note on this clonotype: No conserved phenylalanine or tryptophan ends this CDR3, so it is likely a read error. The DNA is left out, because the CDR3 cannot be placed on it with certainty; the CDR3 is given as TCRdb lists it. The chain is built from TRBV29-1 and TRBJ1-2. CDR1 SQVTM and CDR2 ANQGSEA come from the germline V gene. The CDR3 totals 14 residues, both ends included. CDR3 sequence reads: CSVKFEQSIYGCTI.

The V call is TRBV6-2 or TRBV6-3, the J call TRBJ1-1; the D gene is possibly TRBD1 (5 bases). Germline CDR1 is MNHEY and CDR2 is SVGEGT. V shed 5 bases and J shed 0 bases, with 10 bases lying between them. CDR3 length: 14 amino acids. Here the CDR3 DNA reads TGTGCCAGCAGTACAGGCAGTATGAACACTGAAGCTTTCTTT. It specifies CASSTGSMNTEAFF.

Turning to this clonotype: No conserved phenylalanine or tryptophan is present at the end of the CDR3, so a read error is the likely explanation. The chain links TRBV11-2 to TRBJ2-3, with 14 bases that match TRBD2. CDR3 length equals 16 residues. CDR1 SGHAT and CDR2 FQNNGV come from the germline V gene. The CDR3 nucleotides read TGTACCAGCAACTCCCCGGGACTAGCGGGAGTGGATACGCAGTATCTT. This translates into CTSNSPGLAGVDTQYL.

The chain has TRBV12-3 or TRBV12-4 and TRBJ1-5; no clear D. V was clipped by 4 bases and J by 11 bases, with 18 bases between them. The CDR3 spans 14 residues. CDR3 DNA sequence: TGTGCCAGCAGTTCCAGGTCGTCGGAGCAGTCCCAGCATTTT. It encodes CASSSRSSEQSQHF.

The rearrangement links TRBV11-2 to TRBJ1-4, with D possibly being TRBD1 (5 bases). The CDR3 runs 14 residues. V was cut by 3 bases and J by 10 bases, with 15 bases left in between. Germline values: CDR1 SGHAT, CDR2 FQNNGV. The CDR3 loop reads CASSFDQQDGKLFF. In DNA, the CDR3 is TGTGCCAGCAGCTTCGACCAACAGGATGGAAAACTGTTTTTT.

There are many counts of this clonotype. This chain uses TRBV5-4 with TRBJ2-3; 10 bases line up with TRBD1. The V and J ends lost 4 bases and 1 base, in that order; junction bases with no gene match: 3. Looked up from germline, CDR1 is SGHNT and CDR2 is YYREEE (reference sequence). This CDR3 region has 15 residues. The CDR3 sequence is CASSGGTGGTDTQYF. The CDR3 region has the DNA TGTGCCAGCAGCGGAGGGACAGGGGGCACAGATACGCAGTATTTT.

Details on this clonotype: Compared with germline, one end of the junction differs, possibly owing to a read error. The V and J genes are TRBV11-2 and TRBJ1-1; no definite D call. Looked up from germline, CDR1 is SGHAT and CDR2 is FQNNGV. CDR3 size: 13 residues. The chain's CDR3 is CACNLGLNIEAFF. The CDR3 DNA reads as TGTGCCTGCAACTTAGGCCTGAACATTGAAGCTTTCTTT.

On this clonotype itself: At one end, the junction sequence differs from germline, possibly due to a read error. The chain is built from TRBV11-2 and TRBJ1-1; D gene ambiguous. This CDR3 has 13 residues. Germline V gene lookup returns CDR1 SGHAT and CDR2 FQNNGV. CDR3 in amino acids: CANSLSRDTEASF. CDR3 in DNA: TGTGCCAATAGCTTAAGCAGAGACACTGAAGCTTCCTTT.

This clonotype was found once. The V call is TRBV12-3 or TRBV12-4, the J call TRBJ2-2; D is unclear. The CDR3 is 12 residues long. V was trimmed by 5 bases and J by 10 bases, leaving 11 bases between them. The CDR3 is CASSMVPVELFF. As DNA, the CDR3 is TGTGCCAGCAGTATGGTCCCCGTGGAGCTGTTTTTT.

With regard to this clonotype: A junction end diverges from the germline sequence, so it may reflect a read error. The V call is TRBV29-1, the J call TRBJ2-5; 12 bases agree with TRBD2. Germline CDR1 SQVTM, CDR2 ANQGSEA. The CDR3 contains 14 residues. The CDR3 protein is CSGILAGGAETQYF. DNA of the CDR3: TGCAGCGGTATACTAGCGGGAGGAGCAGAGACTCAGTACTTC.

This clonotype was seen a handful of times. A much larger clone lies a single base off, so this may be a read error. This rearrangement joins TRBV5-8 to TRBJ2-1, with 10 positions matching TRBD2. There are 14 residues in the CDR3. Germline CDR1 is SGHTS and CDR2 is YDEGEE. CDR3 loop: CASSSRAGGRELFF. CDR3 DNA: TGTGCCAGCAGCTCTCGAGCGGGAGGGCGTGAGCTGTTCTTC.

With regard to this clonotype: An end of the junction differs from the germline gene, which may be a read error. V gene TRBV29-1 combines with J gene TRBJ1-1, with D perhaps matching TRBD1 (5 bases). Germline CDR1 is SQVTM and CDR2 is ANQGSEA. The CDR3 length is 13 residues. Here the CDR3 DNA reads TGCGGCGAGACGGGACGGGTGAACACTGACGCTTTCTTT. Its protein product is CGETGRVNTDAFF.

As for this clonotype: One base away lies a much larger clone, so this may be a sequencing read error. The chain links TRBV20-1 to TRBJ2-5; D is undetermined. This CDR3 region has 16 residues. Per the germline V gene, CDR1 is DFQATT and CDR2 is SNEGSKA (reference sequence). This chain's CDR3 is CSARDPSLGFQETHYF. The CDR3 DNA is TGCAGTGCTAGAGATCCCAGCCTAGGATTTCAAGAGACCCACTACTTC.

This clonotype was counted once. Mismatch with germline at one junction end may stem from a read error. The V gene is TRBV11-1, the J gene TRBJ2-3; D possibly matches TRBD1 or TRBD2 (5 bases each). The CDR3 runs to 19 residues. Per the germline V gene, CDR1 is SGHAT and CDR2 is FQDESV (reference sequence). Here the CDR3 DNA reads TGTGCCAACAACTCTGGGGGAAGCTCTGTTGGAGCCCGCACAGATACGCTGTATTTT. Translation: CANNSGGSSVGARTDTLYF. Complete variable domain (other parts from reference TRBV11-1 and TRBJ2-3): EAEVAQSPRYKITEKSQAVAFWCDPISGHATLYWYRQILGQGPELLVQFQDESVVDDSQLPKDRFSAERLKGVDSTLKIQPAELGDSAMYLCANNSGGSSVGARTDTLYFGPGTRLTVL.

The chain is built from TRBV29-1 and TRBJ2-5; 11 positions match TRBD1. The V gene end was trimmed by 3 bases and the J gene end by 14 bases; junction bases not matched to a gene: 17. Germline CDR1 and CDR2: SQVTM and ANQGSEA. The CDR3 length is 15 residues. CDR3 loop: CSVEADRGRVESHYF. For the CDR3, the DNA is TGCAGCGTTGAGGCGGACAGGGGGCGAGTAGAGAGCCACTACTTC.

The chain is built from TRBV29-1 and TRBJ1-1; D unresolved. Germline CDR1 SQVTM, CDR2 ANQGSEA. The CDR3 length is 10 residues. DNA for the CDR3: TGCAACGTACTTGACGCTGAAGCTTTCTTT. This translates into CNVLDAEAFF.